The 32 T cell receptor beta chains reported below all come from one sample, sequenced in a study of blood T cell repertoires in COVID-19. This table comes from immunoSEQ multiplex PCR, and its TCRdb copy is limited to in-frame clones, with some not included. This sample has a few hundred thousand clones, with approximately 90% found just once. Sequenced material: PBMCs or T cells enriched from blood (not recorded which). Receptors were obtained from a woman between 50 and 59 years old who had recovered from COVID-19.

The chain links TRBV19 to TRBJ1-6; 9 bases fit TRBD1. CDR1 is LNHDA and CDR2 is SQIVND in the germline V gene (reference sequence). This CDR3 contains 16 residues. V lost 6 bases to trimming and J lost 6 bases; unmatched junction nucleotides: 9. In nucleotides, the CDR3 is TGTGCCAGTAGAGTCACAGGGGGCAGAGGTAATTCACCCCTCCACTTT. Translation: CASRVTGGRGNSPLHF.

This chain uses TRBV9 with TRBJ1-2; 7 bases align to TRBD1. V trimming: 4 bases; J trimming: 8 bases; junction bases outside the gene matches: 14. This CDR3 has 15 amino acids. The germline gives CDR1 SGDLS, CDR2 YYNGEE. In DNA form, the CDR3 reads TGTGCCAGCAGCCCCGGACAGGCCACCCGTAGGGGCTACACCTTC. Its protein product is CASSPGQATRRGYTF. Full variable domain (missing parts from reference TRBV9 and TRBJ1-2): DSGVTQTPKHLITATGQRVTLRCSPRSGDLSVYWYQQSLDQGLQFLIQYYNGEERAKGNILERFSAQQFPDLHSELNLSSLELGDSALYFCASSPGQATRRGYTFGSGTRLTVV.

This clone was seen a few times. V and J are TRBV5-1 and TRBJ2-1, with 10 bases lining up with TRBD2. V gave up 4 bases and J gave up 4 bases; unmatched junction bases: 5. The CDR3 consists of 15 residues. The germline V gene has CDR1 SGHRS and CDR2 YFSETQ. CDR3 sequence: CASSILAGQYNEQFF. CDR3 DNA: TGCGCCAGCAGCATACTAGCGGGGCAATACAATGAGCAGTTCTTC.

This chain uses TRBV7-8 with TRBJ2-7; TRBD2 is a possible D gene (6 bases). V was clipped by 2 bases and J by 6 bases, with 17 bases between them. CDR1 and CDR2 (germline): SGHVS, FQNEAQ. The CDR3 runs to 15 residues. CDR3 coding DNA: TGTGCCAGCAGCTTATGGGGGGACCCCGGGGTCGAGCAGTACTTC. This codes for CASSLWGDPGVEQYF.

The chain combines TRBV2 with TRBJ2-5; 7 nucleotides align to TRBD1. V shed 7 bases and J 5 bases; nucleotides not matched to a gene: 10. CDR1 SNHLY and CDR2 FYNNEI come from the germline V gene. This CDR3 is 14 amino acids long. The CDR3 coding sequence is TGTGCCAGCAAGACCGGGACAGCTGGCGAGACCCAGTACTTC. Translated: CASKTGTAGETQYF.

In DNA form, the CDR3 reads TGTGCCAGCAGTCTTAATTTTCACGGGACAGCGGACAACTATGGCTACACCTTC. Protein product: CASSLNFHGTADNYGYTF. The J gene is TRBJ1-2, the V gene TRBV6-6, with 7 bases fitting TRBD1. CDR3 size: 18 residues. The germline gives CDR1 MNHNY, CDR2 SVGAGI (reference sequence). The trim removed 5 bases at V and 2 bases at J, leaving 17 bases unmatched.

This chain uses TRBV12-3 or TRBV12-4 with TRBJ2-2; a weak D match, TRBD2 (6 bases). The V gene lost 3 bases and the J gene lost 6 bases, with 8 bases spanning the gap. This CDR3 contains 13 residues. This chain's CDR3 is CASSFGGAGELFF. CDR3 coding DNA: TGTGCCAGCAGTTTCGGGGGAGCCGGGGAGCTGTTTTTT.

The chain employs TRBV7-6 and TRBJ1-2; D not resolved. The CDR3 is 14 amino acids. Germline CDR1 is SGHVS and CDR2 is FNYEAQ. V was trimmed by 4 bases and J by 8 bases, leaving 17 bases between them. The CDR3 coding sequence is TGTGCCAGCAGCTCCCCCCCGCTAATTCCCGGCTACACCTTC. Amino acids: CASSSPPLIPGYTF.

This chain uses TRBV5-8 with TRBJ1-5, with TRBD1 identical over 9 bases. The CDR3 covers 16 residues. With 4 bases clipped from V and 1 base from J, the junction kept 6 bases outside the gene matches. Germline V CDR1 and CDR2: SGHTS, YDEGEE. CDR3 loop: CASSLRTGVSNQPQHF. In DNA, the CDR3 is TGTGCCAGCAGCCTAAGGACAGGGGTGAGCAATCAGCCCCAGCATTTT.

V usage is TRBV7-9 and J usage is TRBJ2-7, with TRBD2 as a possible D gene (5 bases). Trimming cost V 2 bases and J 3 bases, with 11 bases left between them. The germline V gene has CDR1 SEHNR and CDR2 FQNEAQ (reference sequence). The CDR3 has 14 amino acids. This CDR3 reads CASSLLLGSYEQYF. The CDR3 nucleotides are TGTGCCAGCAGCTTATTGTTGGGGAGCTACGAGCAGTACTTC.

The J gene is TRBJ1-2, the V gene TRBV7-2, with 10 bases identical to TRBD1. With V trimmed by 5 bases and J by 6 bases, 12 bases remained unmatched. CDR3 length: 16 amino acids. Germline V gene sequence: CDR1 SGHTA, CDR2 FQGNSA. The CDR3 loop reads CASSPRGGQGTDGYTF. The CDR3 region has the DNA TGTGCCAGCAGCCCCAGAGGGGGACAGGGGACCGATGGCTACACCTTC.

V usage is TRBV6-5 and J usage is TRBJ1-2; 11 nucleotides line up with TRBD1. The CDR3 is 14 amino acids. Trimming took 4 bases from V and 8 from J; bases not matched to a gene: 6. Germline-derived CDR1 and CDR2 are MNHEY and SVGAGI. In nucleotides, the CDR3 is TGTGCCAGCAGTTTCGGGACAGGGGGGCAGGGCTACACCTTC. As protein: CASSFGTGGQGYTF.

The CDR3 loop is CASSYEQGGNTIYF. The CDR3 DNA sequence: TGTGCCAGCAGTTACGAACAGGGTGGAAACACCATATATTTT. This chain links TRBV6-5 with TRBJ1-3, with D perhaps matching TRBD1 (6 bases). The CDR3 loop spans 14 amino acids. Germline loops: CDR1 MNHEY, CDR2 SVGAGI. The ends were cut back, 2 bases at V and 3 bases at J, with 8 bases in the middle.

The chain joins TRBV5-1 to TRBJ2-3; 7 bases line up with TRBD2. CDR1 SGHRS and CDR2 YFSETQ come from the germline V gene. The CDR3 has 15 amino acids. V trimming: 4 bases; J trimming: 11 bases; junction bases outside the gene matches: 16. DNA of the CDR3: TGCGCCAGCAGCCTCTTAGCGGGTCTCCCCTCGGGGCAGTATTTT. It specifies CASSLLAGLPSGQYF. The full variable domain, in which reference TRBV5-1 and TRBJ2-3 provide the parts outside the CDR3, is KAGVTQTPRYLIKTRGQQVTLSCSPISGHRSVSWYQQTPGQGLQFLFEYFSETQRNKGNFPGRFSGRQFSNSRSEMNVSTLELGDSALYLCASSLLAGLPSGQYFGPGTRLTVL.

The V and J genes are TRBV2 and TRBJ1-1; 7 bases fit TRBD1. The V and J ends lost 7 bases and 7 bases, in that order; junction bases with no gene match: 3. The germline CDR1 and CDR2 sequences are SNHLY and FYNNEI. The CDR3 length is 11 residues. This chain's CDR3 is CASIQGVEAFF. CDR3 nucleotide sequence: TGTGCCAGCATTCAGGGGGTTGAAGCTTTCTTT.

This chain connects TRBV19 to TRBJ2-1; D remains unclear. V was trimmed by 1 base and J by 7 bases, leaving 11 bases between them. In germline, CDR1 is LNHDA, CDR2 SQIVND (reference sequence). This CDR3 has 14 amino acids. The CDR3 spells CASSIVGLRNEQFF. For the CDR3, the DNA is TGTGCCAGTAGTATAGTTGGTCTGCGGAATGAGCAGTTCTTC. Supplemented by reference TRBV19 and TRBJ2-1, the full variable domain reads DGGITQSPKYLFRKEGQNVTLSCEQNLNHDAMYWYRQDPGQGLRLIYYSQIVNDFQKGDIAEGYSVSREKKESFPLTVTSAQKNPTAFYLCASSIVGLRNEQFFGPGTRLTVL.

The CDR3 reads CASSEANRENTGELFF. The CDR3 region has the DNA TGTGCCAGCAGTGAAGCTAACAGGGAGAACACCGGGGAGCTGTTTTTT. The chain joins TRBV2 to TRBJ2-2, with TRBD1 as a possible D gene (6 bases). CDR3 length: 16 residues. V was cut by 0 bases and J by 1 base, with 9 bases left in between. CDR1 is SNHLY, CDR2 FYNNEI, per germline.

This chain connects TRBV28 to TRBJ2-1; 7 bases fit TRBD2. CDR3 length equals 13 residues. Germline CDR1 and CDR2: MDHEN and SYDVKM. With V trimmed by 3 bases and J by 9 bases, 5 bases remained unmatched. CDR3 loop: CASSLGLSIEQFF. DNA of the CDR3: TGTGCCAGCAGTTTGGGACTATCAATTGAGCAGTTCTTC.

V usage is TRBV5-8 and J usage is TRBJ2-5; 12 nucleotides align to TRBD2. The germline CDR1 and CDR2 sequences are SGHTS and YDEGEE. There are 16 residues in the CDR3. With 0 bases clipped from V and 5 bases from J, the junction kept 5 bases outside the gene matches. CDR3 bases: TGTGCCAGCAGCTTGGGACTAGCGGGGGAGCAGGAGACCCAGTACTTC. Translation gives CASSLGLAGEQETQYF. Drawing the rest from reference TRBV5-8 and TRBJ2-5, the complete variable domain is EAGVTQSPTHLIKTRGQQATLRCSPISGHTSVYWYQQALGLGLQFLLWYDEGEERNRGNFPPRFSGRQFPNYSSELNVNALELEDSALYLCASSLGLAGEQETQYFGPGTRLLVL.

Comments on this clone: Other DNA sequences in the sample encode the same CDR3. The chain carries TRBV6-5 and TRBJ1-2; D gene unclear. CDR1 and CDR2 from the germline V gene are MNHEY and SVGAGI. V was clipped by 2 bases and J by 2 bases, with 6 bases between them. The CDR3 has 13 amino acids. CDR3: CASSYGQNYGYTF. As DNA, the CDR3 is TGTGCCAGCAGTTACGGGCAGAACTATGGCTACACCTTC.

V is TRBV6-7 and J is TRBJ2-2; weak D call: TRBD1 (6 bases). TRBV6-7 is filed as an ORF, its function uncertain. The CDR3 length is 16 residues. V lost 4 bases and J lost 6, with 18 bases in between. The CDR3 nucleotides are TGTGCCAGCAGTTCCGAGGGGGACCGACCCCCCGGGGAGCTGTTTTTT. Protein: CASSSEGDRPPGELFF.

This chain connects TRBV24-1 to TRBJ2-5, with D perhaps matching TRBD2 (5 bases). The CDR3 loop spans 13 amino acids. Between the trimmed V and J ends, which lost 6 bases and 3 bases, there was a span of 10 bases. Germline CDR1 is KGHDR and CDR2 is SFDVKD. The CDR3 reads CATSTGSEETQYF. The CDR3 region has the DNA TGTGCCACCAGTACGGGGTCCGAAGAGACCCAGTACTTC.

This rearrangement joins TRBV21-1 to TRBJ1-6; TRBD1 is the table's D call, not checked against the DNA. TRBV21-1 is a known pseudogene. The CDR3 is 16 residues long. CDR3 DNA sequence: TGTGCCAGCAGCAAATGTGAGGCAGGGCTTAATTCACCCCTCCACTTT. The encoded protein is CASSKCEAGLNSPLHF.

The J gene is TRBJ2-3, the V gene TRBV2; 9 nucleotides align to TRBD2. J gave up 2 bases and V 1 base, and 13 bases lay outside the gene matches. The CDR3 contains 19 residues. In germline, CDR1 is SNHLY, CDR2 FYNNEI. The CDR3 here is CASSEVLAGTVMNTDTQYF. The CDR3 coding sequence is TGTGCCAGCAGTGAAGTGCTAGCGGGGACCGTTATGAACACAGATACGCAGTATTTT.

The chain combines TRBV7-9 with TRBJ1-3; D remains ambiguous. Trimming pared 2 bases from V and 7 bases from J, leaving 6 bases between. The CDR3 consists of 12 residues. Germline-derived CDR1 and CDR2 are SEHNR and FQNEAQ (reference sequence). CDR3 sequence: CASSLPENTIYF. The CDR3 DNA follows: TGTGCCAGCAGCTTACCCGAGAACACCATATATTTT.

The chain combines TRBV2 with TRBJ1-4; 7 bases map to TRBD1. CDR3 length: 15 residues. Per germline, CDR1 SNHLY and CDR2 FYNNEI. V was clipped by 4 bases and J by 4 bases; unmatched bases: 6. CDR3: CASSARTGFNEKLFF. The CDR3 coding sequence is TGTGCCAGCAGTGCGCGGACAGGCTTTAATGAAAAACTGTTTTTT.

The chain carries TRBV5-6 and TRBJ1-2; TRBD1 aligns across 8 bases. V lost 4 bases and J lost 7; bases outside the gene matches: 9. Germline CDR1 reads SGHDT; CDR2 reads YYEEEE. This CDR3 contains 14 residues. CDR3 in amino acids: CASSRQGAIGGYTF. The DNA for the CDR3 is TGTGCCAGCAGCCGGCAGGGGGCGATTGGTGGCTACACCTTC.

This clone was counted between two and nine times. CDR3 bases: TGCGCCAGCAGCTTGGAGATAGTTGAGGCTGAGCAGTTCTTC. Its protein is CASSLEIVEAEQFF. This chain uses TRBV5-1 with TRBJ2-1, with no clear D. Trimming removed 0 bases at V and 9 bases at J, with 13 bases between. CDR3 length: 14 residues. Germline CDR1 reads SGHRS; CDR2 reads YFSETQ.

CDR3 bases: TGTGCCAGCAGCGCCCGGGACAGGGGGCGTGAAAAACTGTTTTTT. Translated, it gives CASSARDRGREKLFF. The rearrangement links TRBV4-2 to TRBJ1-4; 12 positions agree with TRBD1. The trim removed 5 bases at V and 7 bases at J, leaving 5 bases unmatched. The germline CDR1 and CDR2 sequences are LGHNA and YNFKEQ. This CDR3 is 15 amino acids long.

The chain combines TRBV28 with TRBJ1-3; D not resolved. This CDR3 is 17 amino acids long. V was trimmed by 7 bases and J by 0 bases, leaving 19 bases between them. Per the germline V gene, CDR1 is MDHEN and CDR2 is SYDVKM. The CDR3 DNA reads as TGTGCCAGCAATCTCCAGTCGGGTAGTGGCTCTGGAAACACCATATATTTT. Its translation: CASNLQSGSGSGNTIYF.

The gene calls are TRBV28 and TRBJ1-1, with D possibly being TRBD1 (5 bases). Germline V lookup: CDR1 MDHEN, CDR2 SYDVKM. CDR3 length: 16 amino acids. V dropped 5 bases and J dropped 1 base, with 17 bases sitting between them. The CDR3 sequence: CASSLDGGVWNTEAFF. The CDR3 bases are TGTGCCAGCAGTCTCGATGGGGGGGTCTGGAACACTGAAGCTTTCTTT.

This sequence joins TRBV30 and TRBJ1-5; TRBD1 agrees at 7 bases. V was pared by 3 bases and J by 3 bases, with 5 bases of the junction left unmatched. The CDR3 covers 14 residues. Germline-derived CDR1 and CDR2 are GTSNPN and SVGIG (reference sequence). The CDR3 region is CAWRGTANNQPQHF. DNA for the CDR3: TGTGCCTGGAGGGGGACAGCCAACAATCAGCCCCAGCATTTT.